These T cell receptor beta chains were read from a single sample in a study of T cell responses to AZD1222 COVID-19 vaccine. TCRdb's table, derived via immunoSEQ multiplex PCR, lists solely in-frame clones and lacks some. Here the sample spans over 130,000 clones, 88% being singletons. This specimen was peripheral blood, taken on day 0 of AZD1222 vaccination. The source is an adult in good health. The CDR3 runs from the conserved cysteine through the conserved F or W. D genes are given only for firm matches. For some rows the clone size is stated as once, few or many, or as a class when expanded; others skip it.

clone_size: -; j_call: TRBJ1-4; v_call: TRBV18; d_call: -; cdr3_nt: TGTGCCAGCTCCGCCGCAGGGGTCGATGAAAAACTGTTTTTT; cdr3_aa: CASSAAGVDEKLFF
clone_size: once; j_call: TRBJ2-5; v_call: TRBV7-7; d_call: -; cdr3_nt: TGTGCCAGCAGCTACTATGACAGGCCCCAAGAGACCCAGTACTTC; cdr3_aa: CASSYYDRPQETQYF
clone_size: -; j_call: TRBJ1-6; v_call: TRBV10-1; d_call: TRBD1; cdr3_nt: TGCGCCAGCAGTGAATGGACAGGGAAGGGCTCCTATAATTCACCCCTCCACTTT; cdr3_aa: CASSEWTGKGSYNSPLHF
clone_size: -; j_call: TRBJ1-3; v_call: TRBV6-5; d_call: -; cdr3_nt: TGTGCCAGCTTCACTAAAAGTGGAAACACCATATATTTT; cdr3_aa: CASFTKSGNTIYF
clone_size: -; j_call: TRBJ2-5; v_call: TRBV3-1/TRBV3-2; d_call: -; cdr3_nt: TGTGCCAGCAGCCAAGATTTAGGTCTAGCGCCAGACTTC; cdr3_aa: CASSQDLGLAPDF
clone_size: -; j_call: TRBJ1-1; v_call: TRBV5-1; d_call: TRBD1; cdr3_nt: TGCGCCAGCAGCTCAGGGACAGGGGGCACTGAAGCTTTCTTT; cdr3_aa: CASSSGTGGTEAFF
clone_size: -; j_call: TRBJ2-7; v_call: TRBV25-1; d_call: -; cdr3_nt: TGTGCCAGCAGTGATCTAGCCGAGTCCTCCTACGAGCAGTACTTC; cdr3_aa: CASSDLAESSYEQYF
clone_size: -; j_call: TRBJ1-1; v_call: TRBV18; d_call: TRBD1; cdr3_nt: TGTGCCAGCTCCCTTGAACAGGGGGCATCTGAAGCTTTCTTT; cdr3_aa: CASSLEQGASEAFF
clone_size: -; j_call: TRBJ1-5; v_call: TRBV19; d_call: -; cdr3_nt: TGTGCCAGTAGTACCAAAGGGGGTATCCAGCATTTT; cdr3_aa: CASSTKGGIQHF
clone_size: -; j_call: TRBJ1-1; v_call: TRBV9; d_call: -; cdr3_nt: TGTGCCAGCAGCGTAGGGCCAGACGGGCAGGGCCGTGGAGCTTTCTTT; cdr3_aa: CASSVGPDGQGRGAFF
clone_size: -; j_call: TRBJ2-1; v_call: TRBV9; d_call: -; cdr3_nt: TGTGCCAGCAGCGTAGTTCCCGAGGGCGATGAGCAGTTCTTC; cdr3_aa: CASSVVPEGDEQFF
clone_size: once; j_call: TRBJ2-7; v_call: TRBV9; d_call: TRBD2; cdr3_nt: TGTGCCAGCAGCCTCAACATAGCGGGAGTGTACGAGCAGTACTTC; cdr3_aa: CASSLNIAGVYEQYF
clone_size: -; j_call: TRBJ2-4; v_call: TRBV14; d_call: -; cdr3_nt: TGTGCCAGCAGCCCAAGGGGGAGCATTCAGTACTTC; cdr3_aa: CASSPRGSIQYF
clone_size: once; j_call: TRBJ2-3; v_call: TRBV29-1; d_call: -; cdr3_nt: TGCAGCGTGAAAGATGCGGGTACAGATACGCAGTATTTT; cdr3_aa: CSVKDAGTDTQYF
clone_size: -; j_call: TRBJ2-1; v_call: TRBV29-1; d_call: TRBD1; cdr3_nt: TGCAGCGTGGCCGACAGGGGTCAGCAGTTCTTC; cdr3_aa: CSVADRGQQFF
clone_size: -; j_call: TRBJ1-6; v_call: TRBV19; d_call: -; cdr3_nt: TGTGCCAGTAGTATAACTGGGCCCAATTCACCCCTCCACTTT; cdr3_aa: CASSITGPNSPLHF
clone_size: -; j_call: TRBJ2-3; v_call: TRBV11-2; d_call: -; cdr3_nt: TGTGCCAGCAGCCAGGGTCGATCCACAGATACGCAGTATTTT; cdr3_aa: CASSQGRSTDTQYF
clone_size: -; j_call: TRBJ1-5; v_call: TRBV9; d_call: TRBD1; cdr3_nt: TGTGCCAGCAGCGTCACAGGGGATTCGGGTCAGCCCCAGCATTTT; cdr3_aa: CASSVTGDSGQPQHF
clone_size: -; j_call: TRBJ2-1; v_call: TRBV27; d_call: -; cdr3_nt: TGTGCCAGCAGAATGACCTGGGCTAGTGGGTCCTACAATGAGCAGTTCTTC; cdr3_aa: CASRMTWASGSYNEQFF
clone_size: once; j_call: TRBJ1-1; v_call: TRBV12-3/TRBV12-4; d_call: -; cdr3_nt: TGTGCCAGCAGTTTGGGGGAGATCACTGAAGCTTTCTTT; cdr3_aa: CASSLGEITEAFF
clone_size: -; j_call: TRBJ1-1; v_call: TRBV7-8; d_call: -; cdr3_nt: TGTGCCAGCAGCTTATTAGGGCAGGGCATTGAAGCTTTCTTT; cdr3_aa: CASSLLGQGIEAFF
clone_size: -; j_call: TRBJ2-5; v_call: TRBV19; d_call: -; cdr3_nt: TGTGCCAGTAGTATGCAGTACCAAGAGACCCAGTACTTC; cdr3_aa: CASSMQYQETQYF
clone_size: -; j_call: TRBJ2-5; v_call: TRBV4-1; d_call: -; cdr3_nt: TGCGCCAGCAGACCGGGACTGATGTTACAAGAGACCCAGTACTTC; cdr3_aa: CASRPGLMLQETQYF
clone_size: -; j_call: TRBJ1-6; v_call: TRBV5-4; d_call: -; cdr3_nt: TGTGCCAGCAGCCTACCAACCGGGTCCAACTATAATTCACCCCTCCACTTT; cdr3_aa: CASSLPTGSNYNSPLHF
clone_size: -; j_call: TRBJ2-3; v_call: TRBV19; d_call: -; cdr3_nt: TGTGCCAGTATAGACCAAACGAGCACAGATACGCAGTATTTT; cdr3_aa: CASIDQTSTDTQYF
clone_size: -; j_call: TRBJ1-3; v_call: TRBV9; d_call: TRBD1; cdr3_nt: TGTGCCAGCAGCGGATGGCCGGGACAGGGATCCAACACCATATATTTT; cdr3_aa: CASSGWPGQGSNTIYF
clone_size: -; j_call: TRBJ2-2; v_call: TRBV5-4; d_call: TRBD2; cdr3_nt: TGTGCCAGCAGCTTGGGGCTAGCGGGAGTTTCGGGGTCCAAGGGTCGGGAGCTGTTTTTT; cdr3_aa: CASSLGLAGVSGSKGRELFF
clone_size: -; j_call: TRBJ2-7; v_call: TRBV10-1; d_call: -; cdr3_nt: TGCGCCAGCAGTGAAGGTGCCGAGCAGTACTTC; cdr3_aa: CASSEGAEQYF
clone_size: once; j_call: TRBJ2-7; v_call: TRBV5-4; d_call: -; cdr3_nt: TGTGCCAGCAGCTCCGCGAAAAACTACGAGCAGTACTTC; cdr3_aa: CASSSAKNYEQYF
clone_size: -; j_call: TRBJ2-3; v_call: TRBV27; d_call: -; cdr3_nt: TGTGCCAGCAGTTTATCTCCCCTAGACTTTAGCACAGATACGCAGTATTTT; cdr3_aa: CASSLSPLDFSTDTQYF
clone_size: -; j_call: TRBJ2-1; v_call: TRBV29-1; d_call: -; cdr3_nt: TGCAGCGTTGCGTCGAGGACAGCTGAGCAGTTCTTC; cdr3_aa: CSVASRTAEQFF
clone_size: -; j_call: TRBJ1-2; v_call: TRBV19; d_call: TRBD1; cdr3_nt: TGTGCCAGTAGTATCGCACCTATGACAGGGGGCGCGGGCTACACCTTC; cdr3_aa: CASSIAPMTGGAGYTF
clone_size: -; j_call: TRBJ2-2; v_call: TRBV5-5; d_call: TRBD2; cdr3_nt: TGTGCCAGCATGACCGGGACTAGTTTCACCGGGGAGCTGTTTTTT; cdr3_aa: CASMTGTSFTGELFF
clone_size: once; j_call: TRBJ1-5; v_call: TRBV10-3; d_call: -; cdr3_nt: TGTGCCATCGCAGGGTCGGGGGATGACAATCAGCCCCAGCATTTT; cdr3_aa: CAIAGSGDDNQPQHF